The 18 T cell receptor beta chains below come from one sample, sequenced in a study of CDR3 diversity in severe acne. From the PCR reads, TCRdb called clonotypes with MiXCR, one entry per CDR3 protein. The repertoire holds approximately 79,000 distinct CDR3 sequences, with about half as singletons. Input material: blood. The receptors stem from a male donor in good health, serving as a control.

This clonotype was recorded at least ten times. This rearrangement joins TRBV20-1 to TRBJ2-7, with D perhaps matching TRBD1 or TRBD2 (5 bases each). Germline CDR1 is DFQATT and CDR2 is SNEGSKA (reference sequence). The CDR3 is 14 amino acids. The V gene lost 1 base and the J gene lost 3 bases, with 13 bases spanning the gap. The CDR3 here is CSARVPGTDYEQYF. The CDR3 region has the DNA TGCAGTGCTAGAGTACCGGGGACGGACTACGAGCAGTACTTC.

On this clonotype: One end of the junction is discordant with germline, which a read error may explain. CDR3 residues: CSATAHGWNSPPHF. The CDR3 DNA sequence: TGCAGTGCTACCGCCCATGGGTGGAATTCACCCCCCCACTTC. The rearrangement joins TRBV20-1 to TRBJ1-6; D is unclear. Germline loops: CDR1 DFQATT, CDR2 SNEGSKA (reference sequence). The CDR3 contains 14 residues.

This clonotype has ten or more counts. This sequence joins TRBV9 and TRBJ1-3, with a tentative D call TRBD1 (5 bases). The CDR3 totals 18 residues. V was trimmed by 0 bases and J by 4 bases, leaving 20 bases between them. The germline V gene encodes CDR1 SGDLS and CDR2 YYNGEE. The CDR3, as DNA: TGTGCCAGCAGCGTAGCTTCGGATAGATGGGGGAGCGGAAACACCATATATTTT. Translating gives CASSVASDRWGSGNTIYF.

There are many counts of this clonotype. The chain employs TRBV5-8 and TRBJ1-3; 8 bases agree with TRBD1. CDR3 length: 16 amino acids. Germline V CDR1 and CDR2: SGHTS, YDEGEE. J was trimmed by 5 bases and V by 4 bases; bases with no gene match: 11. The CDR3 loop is CASSQGTGTLRNTIYF. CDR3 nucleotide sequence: TGTGCCAGCAGCCAAGGGACAGGCACGCTTAGAAACACCATATATTTT.

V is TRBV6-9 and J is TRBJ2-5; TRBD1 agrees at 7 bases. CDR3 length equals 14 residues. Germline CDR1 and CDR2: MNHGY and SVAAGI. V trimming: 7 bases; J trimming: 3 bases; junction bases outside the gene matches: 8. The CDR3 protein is CASNRQGKEETQYF. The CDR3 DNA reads TGTGCCAGCAACCGACAGGGAAAGGAAGAGACCCAGTACTTC.

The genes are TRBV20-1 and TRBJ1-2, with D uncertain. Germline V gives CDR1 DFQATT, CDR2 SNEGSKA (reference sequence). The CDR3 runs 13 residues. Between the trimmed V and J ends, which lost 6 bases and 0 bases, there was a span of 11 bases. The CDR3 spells CSAPQIANYGYTF. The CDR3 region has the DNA TGCAGTGCCCCACAGATCGCTAACTATGGCTACACCTTC.

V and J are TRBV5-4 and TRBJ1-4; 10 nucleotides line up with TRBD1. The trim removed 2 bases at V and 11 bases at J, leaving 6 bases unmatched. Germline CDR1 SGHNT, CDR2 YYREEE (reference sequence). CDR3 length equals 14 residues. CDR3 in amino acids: CASSFITGQGKLFF. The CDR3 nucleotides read TGTGCCAGCAGCTTTATAACGGGACAGGGGAAACTGTTTTTT.

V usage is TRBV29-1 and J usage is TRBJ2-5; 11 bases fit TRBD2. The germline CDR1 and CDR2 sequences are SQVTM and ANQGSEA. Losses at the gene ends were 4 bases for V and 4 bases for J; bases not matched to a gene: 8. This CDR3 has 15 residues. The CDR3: CSVVRSGRAGETQYF. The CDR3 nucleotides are TGCAGCGTTGTCCGTAGCGGGAGGGCCGGAGAGACCCAGTACTTC. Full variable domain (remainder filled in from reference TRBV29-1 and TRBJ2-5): SAVISQKPSRDICQRGTSLTIQCQVDSQVTMMFWYRQQPGQSLTLIATANQGSEATYESGFVIDKFPISRPNLTFSTLTVSNMSPEDSSIYLCSVVRSGRAGETQYFGPGTRLLVL.

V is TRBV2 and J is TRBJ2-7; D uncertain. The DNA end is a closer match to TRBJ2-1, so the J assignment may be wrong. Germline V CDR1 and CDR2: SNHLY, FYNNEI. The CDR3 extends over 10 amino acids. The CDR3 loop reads CASSDDEQFF. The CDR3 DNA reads TGTGCCAGCAGTGATGATGAGCAGTTCTTC.

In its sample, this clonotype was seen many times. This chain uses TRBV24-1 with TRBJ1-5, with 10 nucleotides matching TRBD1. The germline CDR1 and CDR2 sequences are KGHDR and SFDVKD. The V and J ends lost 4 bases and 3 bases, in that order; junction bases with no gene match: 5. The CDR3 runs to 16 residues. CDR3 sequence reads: CATSETGTGVNQPQHF. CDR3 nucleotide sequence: TGTGCCACCAGTGAGACCGGGACAGGGGTCAATCAGCCCCAGCATTTT.

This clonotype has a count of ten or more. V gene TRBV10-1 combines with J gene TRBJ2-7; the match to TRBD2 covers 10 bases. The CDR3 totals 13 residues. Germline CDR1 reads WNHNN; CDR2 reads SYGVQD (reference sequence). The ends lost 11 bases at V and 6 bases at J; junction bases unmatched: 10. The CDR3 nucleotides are TGCGCCTCAGAGGCTAGCGGGAGCGGCGAGCAGTACTTC. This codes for CASEASGSGEQYF.

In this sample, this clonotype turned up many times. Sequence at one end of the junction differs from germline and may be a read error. CDR3 amino acids: CASSLGPGISYKQYF. As DNA, the CDR3 is TGTGCCAGCAGCTTAGGGCCGGGGATCTCCTACAAGCAGTACTTC. The V gene is TRBV7-8, the J gene TRBJ2-7; D possibly corresponds to TRBD2 (5 bases). Germline CDR1 and CDR2: SGHVS and FQNEAQ. The CDR3 has 15 residues.

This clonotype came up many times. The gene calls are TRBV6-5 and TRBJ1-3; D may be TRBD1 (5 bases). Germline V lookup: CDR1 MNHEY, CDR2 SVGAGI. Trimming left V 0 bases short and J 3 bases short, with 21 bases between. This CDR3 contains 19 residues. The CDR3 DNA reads TGTGCCAGCAGTTACTCGAGGGGTGTAGGGGCGGGTGGTGGAAACACCATATATTTT. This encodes CASSYSRGVGAGGGNTIYF.

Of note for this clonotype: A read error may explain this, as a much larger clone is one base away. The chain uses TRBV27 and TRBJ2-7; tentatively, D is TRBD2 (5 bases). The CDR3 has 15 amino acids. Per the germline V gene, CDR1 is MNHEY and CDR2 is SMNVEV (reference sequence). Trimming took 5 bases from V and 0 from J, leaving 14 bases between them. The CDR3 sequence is CASSALTGNSYEQYF. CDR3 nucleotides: TGTGCCAGCAGTGCGCTAACCGGGAACTCCTACGAGCAGTACTTC.

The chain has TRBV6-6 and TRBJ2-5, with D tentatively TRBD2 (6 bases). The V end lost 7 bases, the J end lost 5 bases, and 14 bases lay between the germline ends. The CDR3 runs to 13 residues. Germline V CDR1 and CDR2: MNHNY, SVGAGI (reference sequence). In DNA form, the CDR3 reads TGTGCCAGCACCTCACGGAGGGAGGAGACCCAGTACTTC. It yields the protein CASTSRREETQYF.

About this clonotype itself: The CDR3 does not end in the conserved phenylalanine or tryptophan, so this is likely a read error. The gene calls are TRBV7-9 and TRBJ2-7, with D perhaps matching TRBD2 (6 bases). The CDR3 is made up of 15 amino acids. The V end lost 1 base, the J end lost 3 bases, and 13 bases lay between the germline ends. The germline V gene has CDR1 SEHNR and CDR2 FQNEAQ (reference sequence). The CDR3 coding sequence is TGTGCCAGCAGCTTAGAGGCGGGATCTCACTACGAGCAGTACCTC. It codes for CASSLEAGSHYEQYL.

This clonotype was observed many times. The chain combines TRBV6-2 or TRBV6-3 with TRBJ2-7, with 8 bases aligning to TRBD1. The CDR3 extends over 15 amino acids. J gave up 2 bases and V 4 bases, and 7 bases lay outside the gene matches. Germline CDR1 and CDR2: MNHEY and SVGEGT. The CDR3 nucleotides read TGTGCCAGCAGTTCACAGATCAGGGGGCCCTACGAGCAGTACTTC. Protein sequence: CASSSQIRGPYEQYF.

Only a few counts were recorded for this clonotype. Here the CDR3 reads CASGAGQGSYEQYF. The CDR3, as DNA: TGTGCCAGTGGGGCGGGACAGGGCTCCTACGAGCAGTACTTC. The V and J genes are TRBV19 and TRBJ2-7; TRBD1 aligns across 9 bases. The CDR3 length is 14 residues. Germline CDR1 and CDR2: LNHDA and SQIVND (reference sequence). Trimming at V came to 8 bases and at J to 0 bases, leaving 5 bases not matched to a gene.